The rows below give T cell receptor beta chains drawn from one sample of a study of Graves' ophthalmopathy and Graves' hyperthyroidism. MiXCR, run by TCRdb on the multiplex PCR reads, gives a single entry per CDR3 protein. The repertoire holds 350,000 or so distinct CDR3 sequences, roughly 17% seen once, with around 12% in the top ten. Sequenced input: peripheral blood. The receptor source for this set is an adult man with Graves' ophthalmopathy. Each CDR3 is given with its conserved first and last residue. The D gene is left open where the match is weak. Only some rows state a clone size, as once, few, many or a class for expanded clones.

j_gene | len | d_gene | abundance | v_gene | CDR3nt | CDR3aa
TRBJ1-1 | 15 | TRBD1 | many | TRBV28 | TGTGCCAGCAGACTGATCGACAGGGGGGACACTGAAGCTTTCTTT | CASRLIDRGDTEAFF
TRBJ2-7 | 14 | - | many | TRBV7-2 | TGTGCCAGCACCCCGGCAGGGCAAGGCTACGAGCAGTACTTC | CASTPAGQGYEQYF
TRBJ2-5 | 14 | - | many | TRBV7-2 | TGTGCCAGCAACGGCGCCATGGAACAAGAGACCCAGTACTTC | CASNGAMEQETQYF
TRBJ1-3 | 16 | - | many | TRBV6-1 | TGTGCCAGCAGTAGAGCAGGGTTCAGATCTGGAAACACCATATATTTT | CASSRAGFRSGNTIYF
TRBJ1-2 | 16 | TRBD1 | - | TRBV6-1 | TGTGCCAGCAGGGAGACCGGGACAGGGCCTAACTATGGCTACACCTTC | CASRETGTGPNYGYTF
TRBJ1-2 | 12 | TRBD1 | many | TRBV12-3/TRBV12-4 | TGTGCCAGCAGGACGGGACAGGGAGGCTACACCTTC | CASRTGQGGYTF
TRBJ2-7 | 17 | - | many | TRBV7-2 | TGTGCCAGCAGCTTAGCCTCAGGGGCACGTCTGAGCTTTGAGCAGTACTTC | CASSLASGARLSFEQYF
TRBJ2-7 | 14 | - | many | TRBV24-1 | TGTGCCACCAGTGGAGCCCGGGACAAAGGCGAGCAGTACTTC | CATSGARDKGEQYF
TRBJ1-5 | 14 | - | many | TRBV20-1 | TGCAGTGCTCAACCCGGGCGTCTCAATCAGCCCCAGCATTTT | CSAQPGRLNQPQHF
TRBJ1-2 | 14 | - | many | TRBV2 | TGTGCCAGCAGTGAGTCAGGGTACAACTATGGCTACACCTTC | CASSESGYNYGYTF
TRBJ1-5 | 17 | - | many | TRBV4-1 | TGCGCCAGCAGCCAAGATCAGGTGGCGGCCAGCAATCAGCCCCAGCATTTT | CASSQDQVAASNQPQHF
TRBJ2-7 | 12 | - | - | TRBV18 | TGTGCCAGCTCACCATCTGGTTTCGAGCAGTACTTC | CASSPSGFEQYF
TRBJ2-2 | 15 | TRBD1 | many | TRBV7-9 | TGTGCCAGCAGCCTCGGACAGGGCGTCGCCGGGGAGCTGTTTTTT | CASSLGQGVAGELFF
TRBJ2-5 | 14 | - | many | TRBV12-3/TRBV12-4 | TGTGCCAGCAGTTCAACCCCTAATGAAGAGACCCAGTACTTC | CASSSTPNEETQYF
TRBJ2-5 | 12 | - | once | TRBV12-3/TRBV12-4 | TGTGCCAGCAGTTTGGGTTTAACGACCCAGTACTTC | CASSLGLTTQYF
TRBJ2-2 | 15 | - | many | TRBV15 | TGTGCCACCAGCAGACCCCGGGAGAACACCGGGGAGCTGTTTTTT | CATSRPRENTGELFF
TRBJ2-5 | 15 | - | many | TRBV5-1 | TGCGCCAGCAGCTCCTCCGGCCTGGATCAAGAGACCCAGTACTTC | CASSSSGLDQETQYF
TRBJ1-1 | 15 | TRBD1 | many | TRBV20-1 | TGCAGTGCCAGAGGGACAGGGGGCTCTGACACTGAAGCTTTCTTT | CSARGTGGSDTEAFF
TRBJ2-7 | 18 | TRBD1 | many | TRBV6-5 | TGTGCCAGCAGCCAGCGTTTAATGACAGGGGGCAGGTCCTACGAGCAGTACTTC | CASSQRLMTGGRSYEQYF
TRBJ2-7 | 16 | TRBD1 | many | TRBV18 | TGTGCCAGCTCACCATCGACAGGGACCCTAAACTACGAGCAGTACTTC | CASSPSTGTLNYEQYF
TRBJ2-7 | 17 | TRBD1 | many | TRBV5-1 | TGCGCCAGCAGCTCTCACCCCCCGGGACAGCTATCCTACGAGCAGTACTTC | CASSSHPPGQLSYEQYF
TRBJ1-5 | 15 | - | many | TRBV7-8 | TGTGCCAGCAGCTTAGCTTTAGGGTCGGTTCAGCCCCAGCATTTT | CASSLALGSVQPQHF
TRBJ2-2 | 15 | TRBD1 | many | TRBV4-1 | TGCGCCAGCAGCCAGACGACAGGGGGCACCGGGGAGCTGTTTTTT | CASSQTTGGTGELFF
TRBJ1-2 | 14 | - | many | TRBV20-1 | TGCAGTGCCCAAGCCCGGACCAACCCCTATGGCTACACCTTC | CSAQARTNPYGYTF
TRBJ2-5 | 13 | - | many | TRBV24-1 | TGTGCCACCAGTGCCTCACCTAAAGAGACCCAGTACTTC | CATSASPKETQYF
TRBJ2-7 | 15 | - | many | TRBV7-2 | TGTGCCAGCAGCAAGACAGCTAAGGACTCCTACGAGCAGTACTTC | CASSKTAKDSYEQYF
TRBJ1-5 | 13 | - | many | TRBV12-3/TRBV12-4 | TGTGCCAGCAGTTTTAATGCCCATCAGCCCCAGCATTTT | CASSFNAHQPQHF
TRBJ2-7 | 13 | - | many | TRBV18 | TGTGCCAGCTCACCGGTACTTTACTACGAGCAGTACTTC | CASSPVLYYEQYF
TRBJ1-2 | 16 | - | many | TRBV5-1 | TGCGCCAGCAGCTTGGGAGGCCAGGCCAGGGTGCCTGGCTACACCTTC | CASSLGGQARVPGYTF
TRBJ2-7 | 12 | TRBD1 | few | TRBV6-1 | TGTGCCACCCGGACAGGGTTCCACGAGCAGTACTTC | CATRTGFHEQYF
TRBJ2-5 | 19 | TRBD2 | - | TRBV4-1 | TGCGCCAGCAGCCAAGATTTCCCAGCGGGGGGCCTCCCTCTGTGGACCCAGTACTTC | CASSQDFPAGGLPLWTQYF
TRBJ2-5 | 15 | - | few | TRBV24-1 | TGTGCCACCAGTGATGGACATGGGGCATGGGAGACCCAGTACTTC | CATSDGHGAWETQYF
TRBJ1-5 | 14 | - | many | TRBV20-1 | TGCAGTGCTAGAGATACACGGGGGTTGCAGCCCCAGCATTTT | CSARDTRGLQPQHF
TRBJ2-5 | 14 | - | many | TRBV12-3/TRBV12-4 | TGTGCCAGCAGTTTCCTTGGGGGTACAGAGACCCAGTACTTC | CASSFLGGTETQYF
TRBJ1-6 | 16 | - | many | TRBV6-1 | TGTGCCAGCAGTGACAATGCCAGGGGAAGGATTTCACCCCTCCACTTT | CASSDNARGRISPLHF
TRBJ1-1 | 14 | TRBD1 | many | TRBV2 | TGTGCCAGCAGAGAACAGACAGGGGACACTGAAGCTTTCTTT | CASREQTGDTEAFF
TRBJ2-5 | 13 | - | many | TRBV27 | TGTGCCGCCGGTCCCCTAGGATCAGAGACCCAGTACTTC | CAAGPLGSETQYF
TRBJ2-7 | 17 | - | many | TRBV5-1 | TGCGCCAGCAGCTCTCGGCCTGGGCCGATTGCAGTCATCGAGCAGTACTTC | CASSSRPGPIAVIEQYF
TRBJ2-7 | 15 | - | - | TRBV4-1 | TGCGCCAGCAGCCCCCAGGGAGCTAGCACCTACGAGCAGTACTTC | CASSPQGASTYEQYF
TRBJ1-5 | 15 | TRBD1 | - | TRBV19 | TGTGCCAGTAGTAGGAGGGGACAGATGCATCAGCCCCAGCATTTT | CASSRRGQMHQPQHF
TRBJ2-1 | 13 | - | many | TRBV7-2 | TGTGCCAGCAGCTTCAAAAGGAACAATGAGCAGTTCTTC | CASSFKRNNEQFF
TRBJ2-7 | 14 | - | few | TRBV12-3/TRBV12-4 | TGTGCCAGCAGTTTATTCAAGGGATGGAGCGAGCAGTACTTC | CASSLFKGWSEQYF
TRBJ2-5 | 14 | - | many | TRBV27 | TGTGCCAGCAGTTTCTTTGGGGAGTGGGAGACCCAGTACTTC | CASSFFGEWETQYF
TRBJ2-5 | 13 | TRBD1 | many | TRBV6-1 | TGTGCCAGCACCTACAGGGGGTGGGAGACCCAGTACTTC | CASTYRGWETQYF
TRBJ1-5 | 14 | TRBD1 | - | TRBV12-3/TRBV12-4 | TGTGCCAGCAGTTGGACAGGGGTAAATCAGCCCCAGCATTTT | CASSWTGVNQPQHF
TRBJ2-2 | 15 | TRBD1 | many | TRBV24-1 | TGTGCCACCAGTGATTTCCGACAGGGGATCGGGGAGCTGTTTTTT | CATSDFRQGIGELFF
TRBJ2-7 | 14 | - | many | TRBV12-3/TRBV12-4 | TGTGCCAGCAGTTTAAGTAGCGGCTCCTACGAGCAGTACTTC | CASSLSSGSYEQYF
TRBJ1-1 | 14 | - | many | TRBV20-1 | TGCAGTGCTAGAGTCCCCGCGGCTCACACTGAAGCTTTCTTT | CSARVPAAHTEAFF
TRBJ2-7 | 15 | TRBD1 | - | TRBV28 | TGTGCCAGCAGTTCTCCACGGGACAGCAACTACGAGCAGTACTTC | CASSSPRDSNYEQYF
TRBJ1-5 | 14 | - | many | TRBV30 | TGTGCCTGGACCATGGGAGGGACGCGGCAGCCCCAGCATTTT | CAWTMGGTRQPQHF